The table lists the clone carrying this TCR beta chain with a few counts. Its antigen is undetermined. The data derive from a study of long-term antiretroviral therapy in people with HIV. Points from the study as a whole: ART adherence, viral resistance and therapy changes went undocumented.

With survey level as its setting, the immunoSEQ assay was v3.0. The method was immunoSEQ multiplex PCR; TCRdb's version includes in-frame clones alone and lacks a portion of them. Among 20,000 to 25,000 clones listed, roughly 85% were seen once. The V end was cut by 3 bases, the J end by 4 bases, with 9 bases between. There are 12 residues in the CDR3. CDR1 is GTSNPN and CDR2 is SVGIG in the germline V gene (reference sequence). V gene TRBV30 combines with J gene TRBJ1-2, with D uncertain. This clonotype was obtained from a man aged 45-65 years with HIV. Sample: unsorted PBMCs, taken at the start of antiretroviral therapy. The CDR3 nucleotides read TGTGCCTGGAGACAGTTCACCTATGGCTACACCTTC. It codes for CAWRQFTYGYTF.